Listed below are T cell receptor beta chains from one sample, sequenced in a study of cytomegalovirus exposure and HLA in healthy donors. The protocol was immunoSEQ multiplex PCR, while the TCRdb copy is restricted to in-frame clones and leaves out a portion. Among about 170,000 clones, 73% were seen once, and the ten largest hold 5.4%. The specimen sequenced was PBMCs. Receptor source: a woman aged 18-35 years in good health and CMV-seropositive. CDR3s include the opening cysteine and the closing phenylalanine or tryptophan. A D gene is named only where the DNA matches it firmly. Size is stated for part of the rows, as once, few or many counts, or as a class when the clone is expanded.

cdr3_nt: TGTGCCAGCAACAGGGGGGCAAACTATGGCTACACCTTC
cdr3_aa: CASNRGANYGYTF
v_call: TRBV6-5
d_call: TRBD1
clone_size: -
j_call: TRBJ1-2

cdr3_nt: TGTGCCAGCAGCGATGAGAATCAAGAGACCCAGTACTTC
cdr3_aa: CASSDENQETQYF
v_call: TRBV14
d_call: -
clone_size: -
j_call: TRBJ2-5

cdr3_nt: TGTGCCAGCAACGAATGGGGGGGTTATCAGCCCCAGCATTTT
cdr3_aa: CASNEWGGYQPQHF
v_call: TRBV7-2
d_call: -
clone_size: -
j_call: TRBJ1-5

cdr3_nt: TGTGCCAGCAGCCAAGATGTAAACAGACCCTACGAGCAGCACTTC
cdr3_aa: CASSQDVNRPYEQHF
v_call: TRBV14
d_call: -
clone_size: once
j_call: TRBJ2-7

cdr3_nt: TGTGCCAGCAGTTTTGCATCAGGGCAAGCCGGCTACACCTTC
cdr3_aa: CASSFASGQAGYTF
v_call: TRBV27
d_call: -
clone_size: few
j_call: TRBJ1-2

cdr3_nt: TGTGCCAGCAGTCGAACCGGACAGGGCGCAGATACGCAGTATTTT
cdr3_aa: CASSRTGQGADTQYF
v_call: TRBV7-9
d_call: TRBD1
clone_size: -
j_call: TRBJ2-3

cdr3_nt: TGTGCCAGCAGCAGACAGGCGCACCAACGTGACACTGAAGCCTTCTTT
cdr3_aa: CASSRQAHQRDTEAFF
v_call: TRBV7-9
d_call: -
clone_size: -
j_call: TRBJ1-1

cdr3_nt: TGCGCCAGCAGCCAAGATTGGCGGGATGCAGATACGCAGTATTTT
cdr3_aa: CASSQDWRDADTQYF
v_call: TRBV4-1
d_call: -
clone_size: -
j_call: TRBJ2-3

cdr3_nt: TGCGCCAGCAGCTTGTCAGGGGCAGATGGCTACACCTTC
cdr3_aa: CASSLSGADGYTF
v_call: TRBV5-1
d_call: -
clone_size: -
j_call: TRBJ1-2

cdr3_nt: TGTGCCTCCGGGACAGGGGATACGAACACCGGGGAGCTGTTTTTT
cdr3_aa: CASGTGDTNTGELFF
v_call: TRBV10-3
d_call: TRBD1
clone_size: -
j_call: TRBJ2-2

cdr3_nt: TGCGCCAGCAGCCAAGGGGTCGGGTCGGGGGAACTGTTTTTT
cdr3_aa: CASSQGVGSGELFF
v_call: TRBV4-1
d_call: -
clone_size: -
j_call: TRBJ1-4

cdr3_nt: TGCGCCAGCAGCTACCTAGCGGCCACAGATACGCAGTATTTT
cdr3_aa: CASSYLAATDTQYF
v_call: TRBV5-1
d_call: TRBD2
clone_size: once
j_call: TRBJ2-3

cdr3_nt: TGTGCCTGGAGCCGTCCGGGACAGCCCACAGATACGCAGTATTTT
cdr3_aa: CAWSRPGQPTDTQYF
v_call: TRBV30
d_call: TRBD1
clone_size: -
j_call: TRBJ2-3

cdr3_nt: TGTGCCAGCAGTGAAGGAGGGCCCTACGAGCAGTACTTC
cdr3_aa: CASSEGGPYEQYF
v_call: TRBV2
d_call: -
clone_size: -
j_call: TRBJ2-7

cdr3_nt: TGTGCCAGCAGCTCCACTCCCGGGACAGGGGTTCAGCCCCAGCATTTT
cdr3_aa: CASSSTPGTGVQPQHF
v_call: TRBV7-8
d_call: TRBD1
clone_size: few
j_call: TRBJ1-5

cdr3_nt: TGTGCCAGTAGTCCGTCGGACAGTCCTCTACAAAAACTGTTTTTT
cdr3_aa: CASSPSDSPLQKLFF
v_call: TRBV19
d_call: -
clone_size: -
j_call: TRBJ1-4

cdr3_nt: TGTGCCAGTAGCACCGGGACAGGGGATTTCACCGGGGAGCTGTTTTTT
cdr3_aa: CASSTGTGDFTGELFF
v_call: TRBV19
d_call: TRBD1
clone_size: -
j_call: TRBJ2-2

cdr3_nt: TGCGCCAGCAGCCAAGTTAATGAAGAGACCCAGTACTTC
cdr3_aa: CASSQVNEETQYF
v_call: TRBV4-3
d_call: -
clone_size: -
j_call: TRBJ2-5

cdr3_nt: TGTGCCAGTCGAGACAGTCCTAGCACAGATACGCAGTATTTT
cdr3_aa: CASRDSPSTDTQYF
v_call: TRBV27
d_call: -
clone_size: -
j_call: TRBJ2-3

cdr3_nt: TGTGCCAGCAGATGGACTAGCGGGATCAATGAGCAGTTCTTC
cdr3_aa: CASRWTSGINEQFF
v_call: TRBV2
d_call: TRBD2
clone_size: -
j_call: TRBJ2-1

cdr3_nt: TGTGCCAGCTCACCACTGTCAGGGGCGAACACCGGGGAGCTGTTTTTT
cdr3_aa: CASSPLSGANTGELFF
v_call: TRBV18
d_call: -
clone_size: -
j_call: TRBJ2-2

cdr3_nt: TGTGCCAGTAGTATTTACCGGGACAGGGAAGGCTACACCTTC
cdr3_aa: CASSIYRDREGYTF
v_call: TRBV19
d_call: TRBD1
clone_size: -
j_call: TRBJ1-2

cdr3_nt: TGTGCCCAAAGTGGACTAGCGGGGGGGCCCACAGATACGCAGTATTTT
cdr3_aa: CAQSGLAGGPTDTQYF
v_call: TRBV30
d_call: TRBD2
clone_size: -
j_call: TRBJ2-3

cdr3_nt: TGTGCCTGGAGTGAGCCTAGATTAAGCGTCAATGAGCAGTTCTTC
cdr3_aa: CAWSEPRLSVNEQFF
v_call: TRBV30
d_call: -
clone_size: once
j_call: TRBJ2-1

cdr3_nt: TGTGCCAGCAGCCGTTATCAAGGGGGCTCTGGAAACACCATATATTTT
cdr3_aa: CASSRYQGGSGNTIYF
v_call: TRBV5-4
d_call: -
clone_size: -
j_call: TRBJ1-3

cdr3_nt: TGTGCCAGCAGCTATACCGGGACAGGACAGAACACTGAAGCTTTCTTT
cdr3_aa: CASSYTGTGQNTEAFF
v_call: TRBV7-9
d_call: TRBD1
clone_size: -
j_call: TRBJ1-1

cdr3_nt: TGCGCCAGCAGCCATATAACAGGGGGCCAAGAGACCCAGTACTTC
cdr3_aa: CASSHITGGQETQYF
v_call: TRBV4-1
d_call: TRBD1
clone_size: few
j_call: TRBJ2-5

cdr3_nt: TGCAGCGTTGAAGTGGGACAGGGGATCACTGAAGCTTTCTTT
cdr3_aa: CSVEVGQGITEAFF
v_call: TRBV29-1
d_call: TRBD1
clone_size: -
j_call: TRBJ1-1

cdr3_nt: TGTGCCAGCAGCTTGGCTAGCGGGGGGGCCCACGAGCAGTACTTC
cdr3_aa: CASSLASGGAHEQYF
v_call: TRBV7-9
d_call: TRBD2
clone_size: few
j_call: TRBJ2-7

cdr3_nt: TGTGCCAGCGGCATGACAGGGGGCGCAGATACGCAGTATTTT
cdr3_aa: CASGMTGGADTQYF
v_call: TRBV28
d_call: TRBD1
clone_size: -
j_call: TRBJ2-3

cdr3_nt: TGTGCCAGCAGTAAAGGTGGAGGCACTGAAGCTTTCTTT
cdr3_aa: CASSKGGGTEAFF
v_call: TRBV25-1
d_call: -
clone_size: few
j_call: TRBJ1-1

cdr3_nt: TGTGCCAGCAGTTACTCGTCAACAGGGCAAATCACTGAAGCTTTCTTT
cdr3_aa: CASSYSSTGQITEAFF
v_call: TRBV6-6
d_call: -
clone_size: -
j_call: TRBJ1-1

cdr3_nt: TGTGCCAGCAGCTTATTTTCATGGGGCAACGGGGAGCTGTTTTTT
cdr3_aa: CASSLFSWGNGELFF
v_call: TRBV7-3
d_call: -
clone_size: -
j_call: TRBJ2-2

cdr3_nt: TGTGCCAGCAGTTCCCGGGGGGGGTTCGGCACTGAAGCTTTCTTT
cdr3_aa: CASSSRGGFGTEAFF
v_call: TRBV6-5
d_call: -
clone_size: -
j_call: TRBJ1-1

cdr3_nt: TGTGCCAGCAGCTCACCCGGTACCGGGACTACCAGAGCTCCTCAGTACTTC
cdr3_aa: CASSSPGTGTTRAPQYF
v_call: TRBV7-2
d_call: TRBD2
clone_size: -
j_call: TRBJ2-7

cdr3_nt: TGCGCCAGCAGCCTCCGGACAGGGGACACCGGGGAGCTGTTTTTT
cdr3_aa: CASSLRTGDTGELFF
v_call: TRBV5-1
d_call: TRBD1
clone_size: -
j_call: TRBJ2-2

cdr3_nt: TGCGCCAGCAGCCAAGAACTAGCGGGGGCCCCAGATACGCAGTATTTT
cdr3_aa: CASSQELAGAPDTQYF
v_call: TRBV4-3
d_call: TRBD2
clone_size: -
j_call: TRBJ2-3

cdr3_nt: TGTGCCAGCAGCTTATCTGGGCAGGTCGGATCACCCCTCCACTTT
cdr3_aa: CASSLSGQVGSPLHF
v_call: TRBV7-8
d_call: -
clone_size: -
j_call: TRBJ1-6

cdr3_nt: TGTGCCAGCAGCCGGACTAGCGGGGGGGCAATGAGAACCTACAATGAGCAGTTCTTC
cdr3_aa: CASSRTSGGAMRTYNEQFF
v_call: TRBV13
d_call: TRBD2
clone_size: few
j_call: TRBJ2-1

cdr3_nt: TGCGCCAGCAGCCAAGGAGCGCAGGGATACTACGAGCAGTACTTC
cdr3_aa: CASSQGAQGYYEQYF
v_call: TRBV4-1
d_call: -
clone_size: -
j_call: TRBJ2-7

cdr3_nt: TGCAGCGTTTCGATGCGGGGGACCTCGGGGACCGGGGAGCTGTTTTTT
cdr3_aa: CSVSMRGTSGTGELFF
v_call: TRBV29-1
d_call: TRBD2
clone_size: -
j_call: TRBJ2-2

cdr3_nt: TGTGCCAGCAGCCAAGATATCCCCCAGTCTGGAAACACCATATATTTT
cdr3_aa: CASSQDIPQSGNTIYF
v_call: TRBV14
d_call: -
clone_size: few
j_call: TRBJ1-3

cdr3_nt: TGCGCCAGCAGTGATCCGCCCCGGAAACTCGGGAACGAGCAGTACTTC
cdr3_aa: CASSDPPRKLGNEQYF
v_call: TRBV10-1
d_call: -
clone_size: once
j_call: TRBJ2-7

cdr3_nt: TGTGCCAGCAGTGAAGAGTGGTTGGCTTCACCCCTCCACTTT
cdr3_aa: CASSEEWLASPLHF
v_call: TRBV6-1
d_call: -
clone_size: -
j_call: TRBJ1-6

cdr3_nt: TGTGCCAGCAGTCCTCGGACTAGCGGGGGAGGTGGGCAGTACTTC
cdr3_aa: CASSPRTSGGGGQYF
v_call: TRBV28
d_call: TRBD2
clone_size: once
j_call: TRBJ2-7

cdr3_nt: TGCAGCGGCGCGGGGGGGGTGCCTCCCTCCTACGAGCAGTACTTC
cdr3_aa: CSGAGGVPPSYEQYF
v_call: TRBV29-1
d_call: TRBD2
clone_size: few
j_call: TRBJ2-7

cdr3_nt: TGTGCCAGCAGCCAGAAGACTAGCGGGGGTAAAAACATTCAGTACTTC
cdr3_aa: CASSQKTSGGKNIQYF
v_call: TRBV5-4
d_call: TRBD2
clone_size: -
j_call: TRBJ2-4

cdr3_nt: TGTGCCAGCAGCTTAGGGGACAGTACCTACGAGCAGTACTTC
cdr3_aa: CASSLGDSTYEQYF
v_call: TRBV7-2
d_call: TRBD1
clone_size: -
j_call: TRBJ2-7

cdr3_nt: TGTGCCTGGACTAGCGGGGGATCCACCTACAATGAGCAGTTCTTC
cdr3_aa: CAWTSGGSTYNEQFF
v_call: TRBV30
d_call: TRBD2
clone_size: few
j_call: TRBJ2-1

cdr3_nt: TGTGCCAGCGGGGGGGAGGGGAACACTGAAGCTTTCTTT
cdr3_aa: CASGGEGNTEAFF
v_call: TRBV7-9
d_call: -
clone_size: -
j_call: TRBJ1-1

cdr3_nt: TGTGCCAGCAGCGTAGAAAGCCTAGCGGACTACAATGAGCAGTTCTTC
cdr3_aa: CASSVESLADYNEQFF
v_call: TRBV9
d_call: TRBD2
clone_size: few
j_call: TRBJ2-1

cdr3_nt: TGTGCCAGCAGTGAATCCTACCAAAACTATGGCTACACCTTC
cdr3_aa: CASSESYQNYGYTF
v_call: TRBV2
d_call: -
clone_size: few
j_call: TRBJ1-2

cdr3_nt: TGTGCCAGCAGCATTGGCGGATGGGGCTACACCTTC
cdr3_aa: CASSIGGWGYTF
v_call: TRBV13
d_call: -
clone_size: -
j_call: TRBJ1-2